The 21 T cell receptor beta chains below all came from one sample that was sequenced in a study of Graves' ophthalmopathy and Graves' hyperthyroidism. Beta-chain TCR CDR3 regions were amplified from RNA transcripts. Following a first-round RT-PCR that used HTBI primers, a second-round multiplex PCR was carried out. In TCRdb, the multiplex PCR reads were re-called with MiXCR into one record per CDR3 protein. The table includes roughly 400,000 distinct CDR3 sequences, 17% detected once. The specimen sequenced was peripheral blood. These TCRs come from an adult woman with stable Graves' hyperthyroidism.

As for this clonotype: Being one base from a much bigger clone, this may be a read error. This chain links TRBV29-1 with TRBJ2-5, with TRBD2 matching over 8 bases. CDR3 length: 15 residues. The V gene's germline CDR1 is SQVTM and CDR2 ANQGSEA. This CDR3 reads CGVRRRGARDDTQYF. The CDR3 coding sequence is TGCGGAGTCAGACGGCGGGGGGCGCGAGACGATACCCAGTACTTC.

In this sample, this clonotype turned up a few times. This sequence joins TRBV29-1 and TRBJ2-7; D is perhaps TRBD1 (5 bases). Germline CDR1 reads SQVTM; CDR2 reads ANQGSEA. The CDR3 covers 14 residues. V gave up 5 bases and J gave up 1 base, with 15 bases separating them. The CDR3 spells CSVYLGVRSYEQYF. The CDR3 DNA reads TGCAGCGTTTACCTAGGGGTTCGATCCTACGAGCAGTACTTC.

This clonotype was detected many times. In DNA, the CDR3 is TGTGCCACCAGCATAGAGGGACAGGGACCCTACGAGCAGTACTTC. Protein: CATSIEGQGPYEQYF. The V call is TRBV15, the J call TRBJ2-7; 9 bases align to TRBD1. The CDR3 is 15 residues long. Trimming removed 4 bases from V and 2 bases from J; junction bases left unmatched: 6. Germline V gene sequence: CDR1 LNHNV, CDR2 YYDKDF (reference sequence). The full variable domain, in which reference TRBV15 and TRBJ2-7 provide the parts outside the CDR3, is DAMVIQNPRYQVTQFGKPVTLSCSQTLNHNVMYWYQQKSSQAPKLLFHYYDKDFNNEADTPDNFQSRRPNTSFCFLDIRSPGLGDTAMYLCATSIEGQGPYEQYFGPGTRLTVT.

This clonotype has a count of ten or more. The gene calls are TRBV29-1 and TRBJ1-2, with 8 bases lining up with TRBD1. V lost 1 base, J lost 6 bases, and 16 bases stayed unmatched. CDR1 and CDR2 (germline): SQVTM, ANQGSEA. The CDR3 is 17 amino acids. CDR3 loop: CSVEVFPRETGVHGYTF. The CDR3 DNA reads as TGCAGCGTTGAAGTATTCCCCCGGGAGACAGGGGTTCATGGCTACACCTTC. Using reference TRBV29-1 and TRBJ1-2 for the parts outside the CDR3, the full variable domain is SAVISQKPSRDICQRGTSLTIQCQVDSQVTMMFWYRQQPGQSLTLIATANQGSEATYESGFVIDKFPISRPNLTFSTLTVSNMSPEDSSIYLCSVEVFPRETGVHGYTFGSGTRLTVV.

This clonotype was detected only a few times. The chain is built from TRBV5-1 and TRBJ2-5; TRBD1 might be the D (6 bases). Trimming stripped 2 bases from V and 0 bases from J, with 11 bases between. The V gene's germline CDR1 is SGHRS and CDR2 YFSETQ. The CDR3 extends over 15 amino acids. CDR3 protein: CASSFHTGNQETQYF. The CDR3 DNA follows: TGCGCCAGCAGCTTCCACACAGGGAACCAAGAGACCCAGTACTTC.

V and J are TRBV12-3 or TRBV12-4 and TRBJ1-6; D is unclear. V lost 6 bases and J 10 bases, leaving 13 bases between the germline ends. CDR3 length: 13 amino acids. In DNA, the CDR3 is TGTGCCAGCAGCCCACCCTCGAGCTCACCCCTCCACTTT. Translating it yields CASSPPSSSPLHF.

This clonotype was observed at least ten times. This rearrangement joins TRBV24-1 to TRBJ1-1, with TRBD1 matching over 11 bases. Germline loops: CDR1 KGHDR, CDR2 SFDVKD. The CDR3 runs 16 residues. The V gene end was trimmed by 3 bases and the J gene end by 4 bases; junction bases not matched to a gene: 6. CDR3 bases: TGTGCCACCAGTGATACCGGGACAGGGGGGGGCACTGAAGCTTTCTTT. Its translation is CATSDTGTGGGTEAFF.

This clonotype was seen many times. V is TRBV7-8 and J is TRBJ1-1, with D unclear. The CDR3 has 16 amino acids. With 5 bases removed from V and 0 bases from J, the gap between germline ends came to 16 bases. Germline V gene sequence: CDR1 SGHVS, CDR2 FQNEAQ. The CDR3 region has the DNA TGTGCCAGCAGCGACGAACTCGGACTGCTGAACACTGAAGCTTTCTTT. Protein: CASSDELGLLNTEAFF.

This clonotype appeared many times. The chain employs TRBV12-3 or TRBV12-4 and TRBJ2-7; D unresolved. There are 15 residues in the CDR3. With 2 bases removed from V and 2 bases from J, the gap between germline ends came to 13 bases. This chain's CDR3 is CASSLTGLWPYEQYF. CDR3 DNA sequence: TGTGCCAGCAGTTTAACGGGCTTGTGGCCCTACGAGCAGTACTTC.

This clonotype came up a few times. The chain has TRBV29-1 and TRBJ1-1; 8 nucleotides align to TRBD1. Germline V gene sequence: CDR1 SQVTM, CDR2 ANQGSEA. V dropped 6 bases and J dropped 4; count of bases not matched to a gene: 7. The CDR3 extends over 13 amino acids. The CDR3 loop is CSVRTGKGTEAFF. In DNA, the CDR3 is TGCAGCGTCAGGACAGGGAAGGGCACTGAAGCTTTCTTT.

This clonotype was counted ten times or more. This chain uses TRBV7-9 with TRBJ1-1, with D unresolved. Germline V gene lookup returns CDR1 SEHNR and CDR2 FQNEAQ (reference sequence). The V end was cut by 1 base, the J end by 7 bases, with 19 bases between. CDR3 length: 16 residues. The CDR3 region has the DNA TGTGCCAGCAGCTTAGATGGTTATCTTGCGGGCCGTGAAGCTTTCTTT. Protein: CASSLDGYLAGREAFF.

There are many counts of this clonotype. V is TRBV19 and J is TRBJ2-5; D is possibly TRBD2 (5 bases). The CDR3 contains 13 residues. The V and J ends lost 3 bases and 4 bases respectively, with 9 bases between them. CDR1 and CDR2 from the germline V gene are LNHDA and SQIVND (reference sequence). The CDR3 spells CASSIQRGETQYF. The CDR3 coding sequence is TGTGCCAGTAGTATCCAACGGGGAGAGACCCAGTACTTC.

This clonotype was counted ten times or more. The rearrangement links TRBV15 to TRBJ2-5; D gene uncertain. V was trimmed by 3 bases and J by 5 bases, leaving 13 bases between them. Germline loops: CDR1 LNHNV, CDR2 YYDKDF (reference sequence). The length of the CDR3 is 14 residues. CDR3 sequence (DNA): TGTGCCACCAGCAGTTGGAAGGGTATGGAGACCCAGTACTTC. This encodes CATSSWKGMETQYF.

As concerns this clonotype: Mismatch with germline at one junction end may stem from a read error. This chain links TRBV19 with TRBJ1-1; no definite D call. CDR1 and CDR2 (germline): LNHDA, SQIVND (reference sequence). CDR3 length equals 15 residues. The CDR3 bases are TGTGCCAGTAGTCTCCACGCGCGGATGAACACTGAAACTTTCTTT. Its translation: CASSLHARMNTETFF.

This clonotype showed up many times. The V gene is TRBV6-2 or TRBV6-3, the J gene TRBJ2-7; 8 nucleotides align to TRBD2. CDR1 MNHEY and CDR2 SVGEGT come from the germline V gene. V trimming: 5 bases; J trimming: 3 bases; junction bases outside the gene matches: 6. The CDR3 runs to 14 residues. The CDR3 spells CASSTRGGYYEQYF. CDR3 DNA: TGTGCCAGCAGTACCCGGGGGGGGTACTACGAGCAGTACTTC.

This chain uses TRBV5-1 with TRBJ2-7, with 8 bases identical to TRBD1. Germline V lookup: CDR1 SGHRS, CDR2 YFSETQ. J lost 3 bases, V lost 3 bases, and 5 bases had no gene match. CDR3 length: 14 amino acids. CDR3 in DNA: TGCGCCAGCAGCTCCCGGACAGGGATCTACGAGCAGTACTTC. This translates into CASSSRTGIYEQYF.

This clonotype occurred many times. The V call is TRBV4-1, the J call TRBJ2-6; 15 bases match TRBD2. Germline-derived CDR1 and CDR2 are MGHRA and YSYEKL. CDR3 length: 20 residues. V dropped 4 bases and J dropped 1; count of bases not matched to a gene: 8. Here the CDR3 DNA reads TGCGCCAGCAGCCGGGGGGGACTAGCGGGAGGAAGGTCTGGGGCCAACGTCCTGACTTTC. It codes for CASSRGGLAGGRSGANVLTF.

The table lists this clonotype with many counts. The genes are TRBV5-1 and TRBJ2-5; the D is unclear. Looked up from germline, CDR1 is SGHRS and CDR2 is YFSETQ. The CDR3 runs to 12 residues. Trimming removed 5 bases at V and 3 bases at J, with 8 bases between. For the CDR3, the DNA is TGCGCCAGCAGAGGTGGGGAAGAGACCCAGTACTTC. This gives the protein CASRGGEETQYF.

This clonotype showed up many times. V is TRBV7-2 and J is TRBJ2-7; D is ambiguous. This CDR3 comprises 14 residues. With 5 bases removed from V and 3 bases from J, the gap between germline ends came to 14 bases. Germline loops: CDR1 SGHTA, CDR2 FQGNSA. The CDR3 protein is CASSPREVDYEQYF. For the CDR3, the DNA is TGTGCCAGCAGCCCCCGTGAGGTGGACTACGAGCAGTACTTC.

This clonotype showed up many times. This rearrangement joins TRBV20-1 to TRBJ1-5; weak D call: TRBD1 (6 bases). Deletions cut 2 bases from V and 3 bases from J, with 14 bases between. The germline gives CDR1 DFQATT, CDR2 SNEGSKA (reference sequence). The length of the CDR3 is 15 residues. The CDR3 protein is CSARKTGQINQPQHF. As DNA, the CDR3 is TGCAGTGCTAGAAAAACGGGACAAATCAATCAGCCCCAGCATTTT.

This clonotype was seen ten or more times. A read error is possible here, since a much larger clone lies one base away. The missing conserved phenylalanine or tryptophan at the end of this CDR3 makes a read error likely. V usage is TRBV7-2 and J usage is TRBJ2-7, with D possibly being TRBD2 (5 bases). Germline values: CDR1 SGHTA, CDR2 FQGNSA. The CDR3 runs to 13 residues. Between the trimmed V and J ends, which lost 5 bases and 3 bases, there was a span of 11 bases. The CDR3 sequence: CASSHEGSYEQYL. The CDR3 DNA sequence: TGTGCCAGCAGCCACGAGGGAAGCTACGAGCAGTACCTC.